The rows below give T cell receptor beta chains drawn from one sample of a study of T-cell reconstitution after alpha-beta-depleted transplantation in children. TCRdb redid the calling of the PCR reads with MiXCR, one entry per CDR3 protein. The sample holds approximately 520,000 distinct CDR3 sequences, 9.5% to 12% seen once. The sequencing used PBMCs, mostly from graft donor cells, collected 180 days after TCRalphabeta/CD19-depleted stem cell transplant. Receptor source: a female patient aged 2-10 years who had a stem cell transplant for aplastic anemia, so the T cells may come from the graft donor. Both conserved end residues are part of each CDR3. D genes are given only for firm matches. Clone size is given for some rows only: seen once, a few or many times, or a class if the clone is expanded.

D	size	V	J	DNA	CDR3
TRBD2	.	TRBV6-2/TRBV6-3	TRBJ2-1	TGTGCCAGCAACCCTAGCGGGAGGAGACGGCAGTTCTTC	CASNPSGRRRQFF
.	.	TRBV10-2	TRBJ2-2	TGCGCCAGCAGTGAGTCGTACGAGGGCCGATGGGGACTTAACACCGGGGAGCTGTTTTTT	CASSESYEGRWGLNTGELFF
.	few	TRBV7-9	TRBJ2-1	TGTGCCAGCAGATTACCGGCAGGGTACTCCTACAATGAGCAGTTCTTC	CASRLPAGYSYNEQFF
TRBD1	.	TRBV10-3	TRBJ2-3	TGTGCCATCAACCGACAGGGCACGGCAGATACGCAGTATTTT	CAINRQGTADTQYF
.	.	TRBV12-3/TRBV12-4	TRBJ2-5	TGTGCCAGCAGTTTTTTGCGGCAAGAGACCCAGTACTTC	CASSFLRQETQYF
TRBD1	.	TRBV7-8	TRBJ1-4	TGTGCCAGCAGCTTAGTGGCAGGGGGGGAAAAACTGTTTTTT	CASSLVAGGEKLFF
TRBD1	.	TRBV28	TRBJ2-6	TGTGCCAGCAGTGGGCCGGGACAGGGAGGAACTGGGGCCAACGTCCTGACTTTC	CASSGPGQGGTGANVLTF
.	.	TRBV7-8	TRBJ2-2	TGTGGCAGCAGCTTGTTGATCGGGGAGCTGTTTTTT	CGSSLLIGELFF
TRBD1	few	TRBV12-5	TRBJ2-2	TGTGCTAGTGGTTTGGGACAGGGTAGCACCGGGGAGCTGTTTTTT	CASGLGQGSTGELFF
TRBD2	few	TRBV2	TRBJ2-1	TGTGCCAGCAGTACTTGGACTAGCCCCCCGGTGTTC	CASSTWTSPPVF
.	.	TRBV7-9	TRBJ2-1	TGTGCCAGGGGAGGGGGAACTGAGCAGTTCTTC	CARGGGTEQFF
.	.	TRBV3-1	TRBJ1-1	TGTGCCAGCAGCCCCGTGGCAGCCAACACTGAAGCTTTCTTT	CASSPVAANTEAFF
.	.	TRBV29-1	TRBJ1-3	TGCAGCGTTGAAGGAAGAGGGTCAGACACCATATATTTT	CSVEGRGSDTIYF
.	many	TRBV5-1	TRBJ2-2	TGCGCCAGCAGCTTCGGGTCGGGCCCCCGGAACACCGGGGAGCTGTTTTTT	CASSFGSGPRNTGELFF
.	many	TRBV18	TRBJ1-5	TGTGCCAGCTCACCAACAGGGCCCCCCGACTATAGCAATCAGCCCCAGCATTTT	CASSPTGPPDYSNQPQHF
.	.	TRBV7-2	TRBJ2-1	TGTGCCAGCAGATACTCCCTGAAAGAGGCGTTCTTC	CASRYSLKEAFF
.	few	TRBV29-1	TRBJ2-1	TGCAGCGTTGAAGCCAGGAACAATGAGCAGTTCTTC	CSVEARNNEQFF
.	.	TRBV20-1	TRBJ1-2	TGCAGTGCTAGTAGGACGACAATGATCCTCACCGGCTATGGCTACACCTTC	CSASRTTMILTGYGYTF
TRBD2	many	TRBV7-2	TRBJ2-1	TGTGCCAGCAGCCTTCTCAACCCACTAGCGAGTTACAATGAGCAGTTCTTC	CASSLLNPLASYNEQFF
TRBD2	few	TRBV5-1	TRBJ2-7	TGCGCCAGCAGCTCAAGGACTAGCGTCGGCTACGAGCAGTACTTC	CASSSRTSVGYEQYF
.	.	TRBV5-6	TRBJ2-7	TGTGCCAGCAGCTTGGCAGCTATCCTCTACGAGCAGTACTTC	CASSLAAILYEQYF
.	.	TRBV7-9	TRBJ1-4	TGTGCCAGCAGCTCCCTCCGCGGGGGAGGCAATGAAAAACTGTTTTTT	CASSSLRGGGNEKLFF
.	few	TRBV20-1	TRBJ1-2	TGCAGTGCTCTCCCGGAGACAGGCTACTATGGCTACACCTTC	CSALPETGYYGYTF
TRBD2	.	TRBV18	TRBJ2-3	TGTGCCAGCTCTCGATCCACTAGCGGGCAAACAGATACGCAGTATTTT	CASSRSTSGQTDTQYF
TRBD1	.	TRBV29-1	TRBJ1-1	TGCAGCGCCCGACCCAGGGGGCCCAAACGGGCTTTCTTT	CSARPRGPKRAFF
TRBD1	.	TRBV14	TRBJ1-1	TGTGCCAGCAGCCAAGAAGGCGGGACAGGACCGAACACTGAAGCTTTCTTT	CASSQEGGTGPNTEAFF
.	few	TRBV28	TRBJ2-7	TGTGCCAGCAGGGCAGAGTTTGAGCAGTACTTC	CASRAEFEQYF
.	many	TRBV7-2	TRBJ2-3	TGTGCCAGCAGCCGAACGGCAAGCACAGATACGCAGTATTTT	CASSRTASTDTQYF
TRBD1	.	TRBV4-1	TRBJ1-1	TGCGCCAGCAGCCAAGCCCCCGACAGGGTGGACACTGAAGCTTTCTTT	CASSQAPDRVDTEAFF
TRBD1	many	TRBV5-5	TRBJ2-3	TGTGCCAGCAGCCTCCGGACAGGAGATACGCAGTATTTT	CASSLRTGDTQYF
.	few	TRBV14	TRBJ2-2	TGTGCCAGCAGCCAAGATATAACTTTCACCGGGGAGCTGTTTTTT	CASSQDITFTGELFF
.	many	TRBV5-1	TRBJ1-1	TGCGCCAGCTCATCTCTTTGGGGCACTGAAGCTTTCTTT	CASSSLWGTEAFF
TRBD2	few	TRBV24-1	TRBJ2-1	TGTGCCACCAGTGATCCGGGGACTAGCGGGATTGAGCAGTTCTTC	CATSDPGTSGIEQFF
.	few	TRBV14	TRBJ2-2	TGTGCCAGCAGCCAATGGGGCTTCACCGGGGAGCTGTTTTTT	CASSQWGFTGELFF
.	few	TRBV7-3	TRBJ2-3	TGTGCCAGCAGCTTAATCCAGGGTAGCACAGATACGCAGTATTTT	CASSLIQGSTDTQYF
.	few	TRBV5-1	TRBJ2-2	TGCGCCAGCAGCTCCTACACCGACAGGCGGGCAGCCGGGGAGCTGTTTTTT	CASSSYTDRRAAGELFF
.	few	TRBV5-1	TRBJ2-2	TGCGCCAGCAGCCTGGCCCGGGTTTTGAGCACCGGGGAGCTGTTTTTT	CASSLARVLSTGELFF
TRBD1	many	TRBV12-3/TRBV12-4	TRBJ2-1	TGTGCCAGCAGTCTCATCCCCGGGACAGGGTTCAATGAGCAGTTCTTC	CASSLIPGTGFNEQFF
.	.	TRBV20-1	TRBJ2-6	TGCAGTGCTAGGTTGCAGGGCTACTCTGGGGCCAACGTCCTGACTTTC	CSARLQGYSGANVLTF
.	.	TRBV18	TRBJ1-1	TGTGCCAGCTCACCACCTCAGGCGGCGGTGAACACTGAAGCTTTCTTT	CASSPPQAAVNTEAFF
TRBD1	few	TRBV20-1	TRBJ2-5	TGCAGTGCTAGATGCCCGGACAGGAGTAGAGAGACCCAGTACTTC	CSARCPDRSRETQYF
.	.	TRBV20-1	TRBJ2-7	TGCAGTGCCCGAGCGGGGACACTGAGCTCCTACGAGCAGTACTTC	CSARAGTLSSYEQYF
.	few	TRBV6-5	TRBJ1-1	TGTGCCAGCAGTTACTCGATACCAGGGGCCGCTGAAGCTTTCTTT	CASSYSIPGAAEAFF
.	few	TRBV27	TRBJ2-7	TGTGCCAGCAGTTTGAGCGGGCCCGCTAGCCCGCGGTACTTC	CASSLSGPASPRYF
.	.	TRBV20-1	TRBJ2-1	TGCAGTGCCCCCCTCTTCAGCTTAGACAGTGAGCAGTTCTTC	CSAPLFSLDSEQFF
.	few	TRBV6-1	TRBJ1-5	TGTGCCAGCAGCCGGGGACGGGTTAGCAATCAGCCCCAGCATTTT	CASSRGRVSNQPQHF
.	.	TRBV7-2	TRBJ1-6	TGTGCCAGCAGCTTAGGGCAGAAAAATTCACCCATCCACTTT	CASSLGQKNSPIHF
.	many	TRBV5-1	TRBJ2-5	TGCGCCAGCAGCTTGGAGGGGTCGGAGACCCAGTACTTC	CASSLEGSETQYF
TRBD1	.	TRBV29-1	TRBJ2-7	TGCAGCGGGACGTCCTTCGGGACAGACTACGAGCAGTACTTC	CSGTSFGTDYEQYF
TRBD1	.	TRBV7-2	TRBJ2-5	TGTGCCAGCAGCGGACAGGGGAGGCAGCAAGAGACCCAGTACTTC	CASSGQGRQQETQYF
.	.	TRBV28	TRBJ2-7	TGTGCCAGCAGTTTCCAAACTATGACAGGAAGATACGAGCAGTACTTC	CASSFQTMTGRYEQYF
.	once	TRBV11-2	TRBJ2-3	TGTGCCAGCAGCTTCTCGTCTCGGGGGGCATTGATGTTTAGCACAGATACGCAGTATTTT	CASSFSSRGALMFSTDTQYF
TRBD1	few	TRBV12-3/TRBV12-4	TRBJ2-5	TGTGCCAGCAGGGACAGGGGGACCCAGTACTTC	CASRDRGTQYF
.	many	TRBV25-1	TRBJ1-2	TGTGCCAGCAGTGAATGGAAGGGGGGATTCTATGGCTACACCTTC	CASSEWKGGFYGYTF
.	.	TRBV5-6	TRBJ1-1	TGTGCCAGCAGAGACCTAGGGGGGGCAGTGAACACTGAAGCTTTCTTT	CASRDLGGAVNTEAFF
.	few	TRBV4-2	TRBJ2-7	TGTGCCAGCAGCCACGACAGCCACCCCTACGAGCAGTACTTC	CASSHDSHPYEQYF
TRBD1	many	TRBV7-9	TRBJ2-5	TGTGCCAGCAGCTTAGGGTACGACAGGGTTGAAGAGACCCAGTACTTC	CASSLGYDRVEETQYF
TRBD1	.	TRBV4-3	TRBJ1-1	TGCGCCAGCAGCCAAGTGGGGACAGGGGCCGCTGAAGCTTTCTTT	CASSQVGTGAAEAFF
.	.	TRBV7-9	TRBJ2-1	TGTGCCAGCAGGGGCCGGGGCGGGGCCTCCTACAATGAGCAGTTCTTC	CASRGRGGASYNEQFF
.	.	TRBV7-2	TRBJ2-2	TGTGCCAGCAGCTTAGCCAGGGCCAGCACCGGGGAGCTGTTTTTT	CASSLARASTGELFF